The present T cell receptor (beta chain) was sequenced within a study of control samples from healthy donors and cancer patients. The CDR3 spans 13 residues. The repertoire was sequenced with immunoSEQ multiplex PCR; TCRdb's copy has only in-frame clones and lacks some. Of 200,000 to 250,000 clones in the sample, just under 95% are singletons; the top ten hold roughly 1.6%. Notes on this clone: Its ends do not fully match the called genes, so a read error is possible.

The clonotype was recovered from a man aged 45-60 years in good health. Sequencing input: blood. The chain carries TRBV12-3 or TRBV12-4 and TRBJ2-7; 7 bases are shared with TRBD1. The CDR3 DNA is TGTGCCAGCAGTTTATCGGGACAGTTCAGCCTTGGATTC. Translation: CASSLSGQFSLGF.